One and the same sample provided the 4 T cell receptor beta chains below, sequenced in a study of blood T cell repertoires in COVID-19. Measured with immunoSEQ multiplex PCR; TCRdb has only the in-frame clones, and not every one. This sample yields 150,000 or so clones, of which over 80% are seen a single time; 4.5% to 5.5% belongs to the top ten. The specimen was peripheral blood. These receptors originate from a woman aged 50 to 60 with acute or convalescent COVID-19.

The chain recombines TRBV4-1 with TRBJ1-5; D is perhaps TRBD1 (5 bases). The germline CDR1 and CDR2 sequences are MGHRA and YSYEKL. The CDR3 has 16 residues. V lost 0 bases and J 6 bases, leaving 15 bases between the germline ends. The CDR3: CASSQDGQGGFQPQHF. The CDR3 nucleotides read TGCGCCAGCAGCCAAGATGGGCAGGGTGGGTTTCAGCCCCAGCATTTT.

The V gene is TRBV11-3, the J gene TRBJ2-3, with 8 bases matching TRBD1. Germline CDR1 is SGHNT and CDR2 is YENEEA. V was pared by 4 bases and J by 3 bases, with 3 bases of the junction left unmatched. The CDR3 is 14 residues long. This CDR3 is CASSWGQATDTQYF. The CDR3 bases are TGTGCCAGCAGCTGGGGACAGGCGACAGATACGCAGTATTTT.

This clone was picked up one time. V usage is TRBV6-5 and J usage is TRBJ1-2; 9 bases are a match to TRBD1. Germline CDR1 MNHEY, CDR2 SVGAGI. This CDR3 contains 15 residues. V was pared by 2 bases and J by 7 bases, with 8 bases of the junction left unmatched. As DNA, the CDR3 is TGTGCCAGCAGTTACCAATATACAGGGGGCGCTGGCTACACCTTC. It is translated as CASSYQYTGGAGYTF.

The chain carries TRBV19 and TRBJ1-6; 7 bases are shared with TRBD1. This CDR3 region has 15 residues. In germline, CDR1 is LNHDA, CDR2 SQIVND (reference sequence). V gave up 4 bases and J gave up 7 bases; unmatched junction bases: 7. The CDR3 here is CASSTIQGFNSPLHF. CDR3 DNA sequence: TGTGCCAGTAGTACTATACAGGGGTTCAATTCACCCCTCCACTTT.